The 10 T cell receptor beta chains presented below share a single source sample, sequenced in a study of blood T cell repertoires in COVID-19. Here immunoSEQ multiplex PCR was the method, and the copy in TCRdb shows in-frame clones only, minus some. The table lists 400,000 to 550,000 clones, 70% to 90% of them singletons. The specimen sequenced was PBMCs or T cells enriched from blood (not recorded which). The receptors come from a woman aged 18-30 years with acute COVID-19.

The chain employs TRBV2 and TRBJ2-7; TRBD1 agrees at 9 bases. V lost 8 bases to trimming and J lost 3 bases; unmatched junction nucleotides: 2. The CDR3 is made up of 12 amino acids. CDR1 and CDR2 (germline): SNHLY, FYNNEI. The CDR3 region has the DNA TGTGCCAGCGGGGGACAGGGCTACGAGCAGTACTTC. Translating gives CASGGQGYEQYF.

V is TRBV30 and J is TRBJ1-2; D is unclear. The CDR3 has 11 residues. V was cut by 2 bases and J by 12 bases, with 13 bases left in between. The germline gives CDR1 GTSNPN, CDR2 SVGIG (reference sequence). The CDR3 region is CAWSLTRGDTF. In DNA form, the CDR3 reads TGTGCCTGGAGTTTAACGAGAGGTGACACCTTC.

The rearrangement links TRBV5-8 to TRBJ1-5, with a weak D call TRBD1 (5 bases). This CDR3 spans 17 amino acids. Germline CDR1 and CDR2: SGHTS and YDEGEE. The germline V and J ends were trimmed by 4 bases and 1 base, with 18 bases remaining between them. The CDR3 DNA reads TGTGCCAGCAGCCCCCTGTGGGGCGTAGAAAGCAATCAGCCCCAGCATTTT. Protein product: CASSPLWGVESNQPQHF.

This clone came up once. The V and J genes are TRBV4-3 and TRBJ1-5, with D unresolved. Germline CDR1 and CDR2: LGHNA and YSLEER. V was shortened by 0 bases and J by 5 bases, with 14 bases between the two germline ends. CDR3 length equals 16 residues. The CDR3 here is CASSQEGSETYQPQHF. The CDR3 region has the DNA TGCGCCAGCAGCCAAGAAGGATCCGAGACTTATCAGCCCCAGCATTTT.

This clone was seen repeatedly, ten times or more. The genes are TRBV9 and TRBJ1-4, with TRBD1 as a possible D gene (5 bases). This CDR3 is built from 14 residues. The germline V gene has CDR1 SGDLS and CDR2 YYNGEE. Trimming stripped 4 bases from V and 0 bases from J, with 7 bases between. CDR3 DNA: TGTGCCAGCAGCTGGGGCACAACTAATGAAAAACTGTTTTTT. Its protein is CASSWGTTNEKLFF.

V usage is TRBV9 and J usage is TRBJ1-1; 9 positions match TRBD1. The CDR3 runs to 17 residues. The V segment lost 2 bases and the J segment 0 bases; nucleotides outside the gene matches: 8. Germline V gives CDR1 SGDLS, CDR2 YYNGEE. The DNA of the CDR3 is TGTGCCAGCAGCGTGGGCTGGACAGGGGCCATGAACACTGAAGCTTTCTTT. Protein product: CASSVGWTGAMNTEAFF. The full variable domain, in which reference TRBV9 and TRBJ1-1 provide the parts outside the CDR3, is DSGVTQTPKHLITATGQRVTLRCSPRSGDLSVYWYQQSLDQGLQFLIQYYNGEERAKGNILERFSAQQFPDLHSELNLSSLELGDSALYFCASSVGWTGAMNTEAFFGQGTRLTVV.

V usage is TRBV29-1 and J usage is TRBJ2-3; possible D gene TRBD2, 5 bases. CDR1 SQVTM and CDR2 ANQGSEA come from the germline V gene. V was pared by 4 bases and J by 7 bases, with 15 bases between. This CDR3 has 13 residues. CDR3 amino acids: CSVVRGTLNTQYF. Written as DNA, the CDR3 is TGCAGCGTTGTTCGGGGAACATTAAATACGCAGTATTTT.

The gene calls are TRBV2 and TRBJ1-6; D may be TRBD1 (5 bases). From germline, CDR1 is SNHLY and CDR2 FYNNEI. The CDR3 is 15 residues long. The ends were cut back, 1 base at V and 5 bases at J, with 9 bases in the middle. The CDR3 loop reads CASSEVAGDNSPLHF. CDR3 nucleotide sequence: TGTGCCAGCAGTGAAGTGGCGGGGGATAATTCACCCCTCCACTTT.

The rearrangement uses TRBV28 and TRBJ2-3; D is unclear. Germline CDR1 reads MDHEN; CDR2 reads SYDVKM. This CDR3 has 13 amino acids. Trimming pared 6 bases from V and 1 base from J, leaving 8 bases between. The CDR3 protein is CASRSYGTDTQYF. CDR3 bases: TGTGCCAGCAGGAGTTACGGCACAGATACGCAGTATTTT.

V is TRBV5-4 and J is TRBJ2-7; TRBD1 might be the D (6 bases). V lost 0 bases, J lost 6 bases, and 7 bases lay in between. The CDR3 extends over 12 amino acids. Germline loops: CDR1 SGHNT, CDR2 YYREEE (reference sequence). CDR3 nucleotides: TGTGCCAGCAGCTTGGGGACAGTCGAGCAGTACTTC. Amino acids: CASSLGTVEQYF.